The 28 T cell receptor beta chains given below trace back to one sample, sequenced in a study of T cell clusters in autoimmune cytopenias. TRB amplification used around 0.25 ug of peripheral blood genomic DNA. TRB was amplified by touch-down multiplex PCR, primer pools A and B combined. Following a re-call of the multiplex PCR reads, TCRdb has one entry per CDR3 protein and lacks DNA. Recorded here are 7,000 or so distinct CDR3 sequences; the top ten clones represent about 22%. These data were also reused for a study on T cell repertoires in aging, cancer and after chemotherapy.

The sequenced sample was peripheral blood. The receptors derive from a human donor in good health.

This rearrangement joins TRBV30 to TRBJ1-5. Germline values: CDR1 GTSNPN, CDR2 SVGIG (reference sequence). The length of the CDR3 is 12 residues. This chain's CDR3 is CACETGNQPQHF.

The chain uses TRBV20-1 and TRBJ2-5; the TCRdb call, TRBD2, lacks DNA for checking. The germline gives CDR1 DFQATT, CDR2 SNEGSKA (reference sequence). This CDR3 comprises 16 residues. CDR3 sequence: CSARSPGTSGQETQYF.

This CDR3 reads CASSDRAASDEAFF. The V gene is TRBV14, the J gene TRBJ1-1. In germline, CDR1 is SGHDN, CDR2 FVKESK. The CDR3 is made up of 14 amino acids.

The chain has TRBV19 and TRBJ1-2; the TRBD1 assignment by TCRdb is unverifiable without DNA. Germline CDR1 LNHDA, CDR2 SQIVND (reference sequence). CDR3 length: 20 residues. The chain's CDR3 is CASSIEDRLIKSLNPSGYTF.

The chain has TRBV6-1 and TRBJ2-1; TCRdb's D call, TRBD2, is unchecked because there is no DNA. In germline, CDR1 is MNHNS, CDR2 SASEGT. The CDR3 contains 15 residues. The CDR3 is CASMRLAASYNEQFF.

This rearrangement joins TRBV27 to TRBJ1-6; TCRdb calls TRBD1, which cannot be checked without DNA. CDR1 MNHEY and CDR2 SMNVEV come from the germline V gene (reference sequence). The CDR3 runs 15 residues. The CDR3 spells CASSSTGGISSPLHF.

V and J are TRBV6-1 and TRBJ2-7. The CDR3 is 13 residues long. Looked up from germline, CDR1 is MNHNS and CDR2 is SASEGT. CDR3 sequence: CASSVAHSYEQYF.

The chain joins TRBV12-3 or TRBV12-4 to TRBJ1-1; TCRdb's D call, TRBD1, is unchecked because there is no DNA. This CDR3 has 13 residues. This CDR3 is CASSFVARTEAFF.

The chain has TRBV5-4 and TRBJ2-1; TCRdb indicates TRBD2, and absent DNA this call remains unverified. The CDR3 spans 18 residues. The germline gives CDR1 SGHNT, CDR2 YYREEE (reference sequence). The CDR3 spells CASSPSRLALSSYNEQFF.

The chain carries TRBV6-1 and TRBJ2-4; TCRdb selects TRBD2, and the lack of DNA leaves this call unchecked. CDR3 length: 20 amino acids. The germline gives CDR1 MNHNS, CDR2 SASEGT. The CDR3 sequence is CASSESPTSGGAVSKNIQYF.

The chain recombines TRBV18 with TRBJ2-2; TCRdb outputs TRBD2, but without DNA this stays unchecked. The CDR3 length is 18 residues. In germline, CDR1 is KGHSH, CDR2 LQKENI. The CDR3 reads CASSPLGLAGSNTGELFF.

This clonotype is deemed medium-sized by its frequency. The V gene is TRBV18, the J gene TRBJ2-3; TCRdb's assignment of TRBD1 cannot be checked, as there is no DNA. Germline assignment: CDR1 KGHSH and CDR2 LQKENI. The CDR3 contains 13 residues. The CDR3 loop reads CASSLSLTDTQYF.

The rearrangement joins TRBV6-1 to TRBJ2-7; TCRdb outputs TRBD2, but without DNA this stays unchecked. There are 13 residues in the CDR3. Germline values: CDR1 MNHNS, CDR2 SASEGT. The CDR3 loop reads CASKLAGVWEQYF.

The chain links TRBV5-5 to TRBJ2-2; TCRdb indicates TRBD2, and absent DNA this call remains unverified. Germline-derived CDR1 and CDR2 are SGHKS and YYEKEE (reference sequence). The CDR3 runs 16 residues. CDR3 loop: CASSQDPSGGAGELFF.

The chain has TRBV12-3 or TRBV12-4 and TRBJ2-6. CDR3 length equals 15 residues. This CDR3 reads CASTLGWSGANVLTF.

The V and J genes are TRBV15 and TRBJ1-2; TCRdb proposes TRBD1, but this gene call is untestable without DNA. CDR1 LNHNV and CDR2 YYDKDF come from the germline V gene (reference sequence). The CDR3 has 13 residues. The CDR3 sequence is CATSSRTGSGYTF. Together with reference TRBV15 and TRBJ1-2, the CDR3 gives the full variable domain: DAMVIQNPRYQVTQFGKPVTLSCSQTLNHNVMYWYQQKSSQAPKLLFHYYDKDFNNEADTPDNFQSRRPNTSFCFLDIRSPGLGDTAMYLCATSSRTGSGYTFGSGTRLTVV.

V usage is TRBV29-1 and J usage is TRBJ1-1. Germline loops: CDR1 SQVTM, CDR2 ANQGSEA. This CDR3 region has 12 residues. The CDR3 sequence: CSVLGLLSEAFF. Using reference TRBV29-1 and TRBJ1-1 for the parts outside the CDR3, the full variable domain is SAVISQKPSRDICQRGTSLTIQCQVDSQVTMMFWYRQQPGQSLTLIATANQGSEATYESGFVIDKFPISRPNLTFSTLTVSNMSPEDSSIYLCSVLGLLSEAFFGQGTRLTVV.

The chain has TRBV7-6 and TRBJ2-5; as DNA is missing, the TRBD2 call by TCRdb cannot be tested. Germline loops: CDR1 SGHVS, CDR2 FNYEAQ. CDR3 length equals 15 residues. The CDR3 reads CASSRQTSGSETQYF.

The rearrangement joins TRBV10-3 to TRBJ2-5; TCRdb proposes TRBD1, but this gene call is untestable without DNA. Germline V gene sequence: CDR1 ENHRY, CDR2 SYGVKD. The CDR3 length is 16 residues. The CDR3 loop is CAIREGQGRYQETQYF.

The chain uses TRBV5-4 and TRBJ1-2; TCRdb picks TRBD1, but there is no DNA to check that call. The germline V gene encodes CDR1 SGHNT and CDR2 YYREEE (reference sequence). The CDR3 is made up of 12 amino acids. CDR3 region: CASSLSGVGYTF.

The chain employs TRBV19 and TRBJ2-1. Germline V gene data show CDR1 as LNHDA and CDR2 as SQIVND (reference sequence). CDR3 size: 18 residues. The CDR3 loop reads CASSIDDALGTTYNEQFF.

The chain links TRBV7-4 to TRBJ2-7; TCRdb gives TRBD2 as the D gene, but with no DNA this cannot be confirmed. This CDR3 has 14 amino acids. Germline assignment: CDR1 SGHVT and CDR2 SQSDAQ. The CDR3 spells CASSLGDLPYEQYF.

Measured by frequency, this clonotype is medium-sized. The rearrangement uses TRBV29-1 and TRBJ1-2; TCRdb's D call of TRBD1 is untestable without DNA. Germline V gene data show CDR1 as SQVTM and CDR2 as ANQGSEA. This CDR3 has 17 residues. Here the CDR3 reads CSDRTGDRPVGCYGYTF.

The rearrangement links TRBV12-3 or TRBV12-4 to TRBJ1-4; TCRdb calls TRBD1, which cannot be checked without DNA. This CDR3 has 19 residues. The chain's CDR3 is CASRADSYFGFATNEKLFF.

CDR3: CASSPPGQGRGELFF. The chain combines TRBV18 with TRBJ2-2; the TCRdb D gene call, TRBD1, has no DNA to confirm it. Germline CDR1 and CDR2: KGHSH and LQKENI. The CDR3 contains 15 residues.

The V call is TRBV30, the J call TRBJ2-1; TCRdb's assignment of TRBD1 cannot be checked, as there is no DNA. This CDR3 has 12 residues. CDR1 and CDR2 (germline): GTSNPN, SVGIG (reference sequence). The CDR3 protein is CAWMAHAGEQFF.

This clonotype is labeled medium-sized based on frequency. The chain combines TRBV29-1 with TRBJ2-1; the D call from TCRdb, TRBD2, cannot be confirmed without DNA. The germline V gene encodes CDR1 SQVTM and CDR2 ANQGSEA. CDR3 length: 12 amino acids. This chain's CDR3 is CSGGLGFDEQFF.

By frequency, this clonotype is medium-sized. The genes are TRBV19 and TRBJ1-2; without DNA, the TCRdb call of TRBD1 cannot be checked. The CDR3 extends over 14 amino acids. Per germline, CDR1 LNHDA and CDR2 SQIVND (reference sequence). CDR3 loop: CASSIWDRARGYTF.